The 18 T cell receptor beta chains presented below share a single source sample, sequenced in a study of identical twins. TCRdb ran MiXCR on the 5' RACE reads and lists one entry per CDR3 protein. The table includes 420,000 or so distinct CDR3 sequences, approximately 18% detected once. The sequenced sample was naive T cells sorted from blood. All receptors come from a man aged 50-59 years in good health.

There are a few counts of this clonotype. The CDR3 here is CASSLTRPGPTTDTQYF. The CDR3 DNA reads as TGTGCCAGCAGTTTAACAAGGCCAGGGCCTACCACAGATACGCAGTATTTT. This chain uses TRBV27 with TRBJ2-3; tentative D call: TRBD1 (5 bases). Germline values: CDR1 MNHEY, CDR2 SMNVEV (reference sequence). The CDR3 length is 17 residues. V was shortened by 2 bases and J by 2 bases, with 17 bases between the two germline ends.

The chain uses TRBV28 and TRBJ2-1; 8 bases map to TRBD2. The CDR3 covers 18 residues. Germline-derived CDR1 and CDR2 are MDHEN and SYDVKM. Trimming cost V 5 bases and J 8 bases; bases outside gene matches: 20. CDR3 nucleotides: TGTGCCAGCAGTCGCCCCATTATATGGCTAGCGGGTGTCCATGAGCAGTTCTTC. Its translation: CASSRPIIWLAGVHEQFF.

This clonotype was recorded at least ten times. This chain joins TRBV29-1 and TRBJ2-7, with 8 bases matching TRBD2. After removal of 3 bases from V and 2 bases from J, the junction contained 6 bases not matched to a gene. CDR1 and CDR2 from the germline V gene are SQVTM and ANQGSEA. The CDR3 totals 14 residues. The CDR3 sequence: CSVESGSPPYEQYF. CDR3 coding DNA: TGCAGCGTTGAGAGCGGGAGTCCCCCCTACGAGCAGTACTTC.

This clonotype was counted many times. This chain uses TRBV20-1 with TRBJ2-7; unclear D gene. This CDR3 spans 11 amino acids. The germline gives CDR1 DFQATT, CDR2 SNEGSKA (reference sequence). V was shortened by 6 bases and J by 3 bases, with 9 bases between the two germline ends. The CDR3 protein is CSAFSGYEQYF. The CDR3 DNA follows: TGCAGTGCCTTTTCAGGCTACGAGCAGTACTTC.

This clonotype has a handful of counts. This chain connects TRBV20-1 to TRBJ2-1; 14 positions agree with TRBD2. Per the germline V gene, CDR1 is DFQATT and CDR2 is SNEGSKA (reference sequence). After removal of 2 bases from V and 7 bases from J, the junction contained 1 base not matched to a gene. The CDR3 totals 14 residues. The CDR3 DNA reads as TGCAGTGCTAGACGGACTAGCGGGGGGAATGAGCAGTTCTTC. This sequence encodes CSARRTSGGNEQFF.

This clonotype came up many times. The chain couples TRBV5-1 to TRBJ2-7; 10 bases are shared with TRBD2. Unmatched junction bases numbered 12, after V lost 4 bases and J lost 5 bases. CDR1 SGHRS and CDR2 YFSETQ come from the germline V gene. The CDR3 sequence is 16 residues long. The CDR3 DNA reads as TGCGCCAGCAGCCTCGGGGTAGCGGGAGGTGCCAACGAGCAGTACTTC. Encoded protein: CASSLGVAGGANEQYF.

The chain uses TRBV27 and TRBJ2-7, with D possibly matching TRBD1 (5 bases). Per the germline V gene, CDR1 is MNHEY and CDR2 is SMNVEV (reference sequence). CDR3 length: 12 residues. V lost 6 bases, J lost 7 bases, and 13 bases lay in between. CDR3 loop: CASSSTAGEQYF. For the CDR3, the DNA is TGTGCCAGCAGCTCGACAGCAGGGGAGCAGTACTTC.

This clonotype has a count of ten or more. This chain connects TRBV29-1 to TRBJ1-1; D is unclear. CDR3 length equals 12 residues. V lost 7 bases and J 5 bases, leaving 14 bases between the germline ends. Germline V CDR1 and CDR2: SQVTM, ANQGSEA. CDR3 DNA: TGCAGCGCCAGGTTGATGGAGACTGAAGCTTTCTTT. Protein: CSARLMETEAFF.

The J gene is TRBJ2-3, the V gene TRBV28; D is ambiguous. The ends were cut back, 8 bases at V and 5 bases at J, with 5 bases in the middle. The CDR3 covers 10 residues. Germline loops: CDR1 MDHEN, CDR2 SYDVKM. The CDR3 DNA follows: TGTGCCAGCTACCGAGATACGCAGTATTTT. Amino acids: CASYRDTQYF.

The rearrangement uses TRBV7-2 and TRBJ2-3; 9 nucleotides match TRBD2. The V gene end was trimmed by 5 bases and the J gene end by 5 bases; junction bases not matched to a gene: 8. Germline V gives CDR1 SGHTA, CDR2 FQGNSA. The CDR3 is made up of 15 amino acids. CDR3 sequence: CASSKMRAGGDTQYF. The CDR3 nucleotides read TGTGCCAGCAGCAAGATGCGAGCGGGAGGAGATACGCAGTATTTT.

CDR3 sequence (DNA): TGCAGCGCCGACCAATGGACAAGCTCTGGAAACACCATATATTTT. It codes for CSADQWTSSGNTIYF. The rearrangement uses TRBV29-1 and TRBJ1-3; possible D gene TRBD1, 5 bases. Trimming took off 7 bases at V and 0 bases at J, with 16 bases between the two ends. In germline, CDR1 is SQVTM, CDR2 ANQGSEA. The CDR3 covers 15 residues.

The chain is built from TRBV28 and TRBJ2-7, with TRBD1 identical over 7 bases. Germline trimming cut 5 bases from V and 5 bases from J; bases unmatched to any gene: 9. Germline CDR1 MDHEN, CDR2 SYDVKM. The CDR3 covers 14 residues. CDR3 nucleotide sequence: TGTGCCAGCAGTGCCGGGACAGTCATGCACGAGCAGTACTTC. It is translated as CASSAGTVMHEQYF.

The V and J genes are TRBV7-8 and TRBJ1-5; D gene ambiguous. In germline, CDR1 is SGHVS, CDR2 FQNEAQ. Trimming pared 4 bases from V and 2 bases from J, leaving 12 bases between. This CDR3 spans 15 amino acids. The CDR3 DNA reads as TGTGCCAGCAGCTCGGAGTGGGAGGGCAATCAGCCCCAGCATTTT. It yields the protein CASSSEWEGNQPQHF.

The CDR3 here is CSAPEDRAIGTQYF. The CDR3 bases are TGCAGTGCTCCGGAAGACAGGGCGATTGGGACCCAGTACTTC. This chain links TRBV20-1 with TRBJ2-5, with 7 bases that match TRBD1. The V and J ends lost 5 bases and 7 bases, in that order; junction bases with no gene match: 13. This CDR3 is 14 amino acids long. The germline V gene encodes CDR1 DFQATT and CDR2 SNEGSKA (reference sequence).

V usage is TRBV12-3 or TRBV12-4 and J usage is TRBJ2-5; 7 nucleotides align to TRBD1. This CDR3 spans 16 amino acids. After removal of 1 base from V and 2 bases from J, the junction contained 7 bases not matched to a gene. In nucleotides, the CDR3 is TGTGCCAGCAGTTTAGGAGCCGGGACAGCTCAAGAGACCCAGTACTTC. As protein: CASSLGAGTAQETQYF.

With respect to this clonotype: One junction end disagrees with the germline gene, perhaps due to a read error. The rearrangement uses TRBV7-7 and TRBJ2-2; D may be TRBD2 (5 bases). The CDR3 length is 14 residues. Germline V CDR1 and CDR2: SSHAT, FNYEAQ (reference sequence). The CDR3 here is CASSRNPGTGELFF. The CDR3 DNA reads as TGTGCTAGCAGCCGTAATCCGGGGACCGGGGAGCTGTTTTTT.

The CDR3 DNA reads TGTGCCAGCATGAGGGGAGAGACCCAGTACTTC. Its translation: CASMRGETQYF. V is TRBV28 and J is TRBJ2-5, with D perhaps TRBD1 or TRBD2 (5 bases each). V was pared by 7 bases and J by 4 bases, with 7 bases between. Germline CDR1 reads MDHEN; CDR2 reads SYDVKM. The length of the CDR3 is 11 residues.

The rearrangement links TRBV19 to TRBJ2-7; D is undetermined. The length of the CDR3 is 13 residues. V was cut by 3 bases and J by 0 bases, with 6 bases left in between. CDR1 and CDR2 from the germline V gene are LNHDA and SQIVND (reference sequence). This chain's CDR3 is CASSMGYSYEQYF. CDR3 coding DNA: TGTGCCAGTAGTATGGGCTACTCCTACGAGCAGTACTTC.